This T cell receptor (beta chain) was sequenced for a study of blood T cell repertoires in COVID-19. Overall study: Italy, Spain and the United States were the sources of the convalescent and acute COVID-19 samples. In each case, the material was cDNA or gDNA derived from T cells, B-cell-depleted T cells, or PBMCs.

The CDR3 totals 14 residues. V lost 4 bases to trimming and J lost 1 base; unmatched junction nucleotides: 2. Germline CDR1 and CDR2: SGHTA and FQGTGA. Authors' processing steps: Estimation of nucleated cell counts relied on the amplification of reference gene primers. Clones were read by immunoSEQ multiplex PCR, and TCRdb kept only the in-frame ones, dropping some. V, J and clone size were drawn from that table, and D and trimming were deduced from the DNA. This sample has tens of thousands of clones, with nearly 90% found just once. This sequence originates from a man aged 45-65 years with acute or convalescent COVID-19. Sequenced material: peripheral blood. The V call is TRBV7-3, the J call TRBJ2-5; 8 bases align to TRBD1. The CDR3 reads CASSSTGAQETQYF. The DNA of the CDR3 is TGTGCCAGCAGCTCGACAGGGGCCCAAGAGACCCAGTACTTC.